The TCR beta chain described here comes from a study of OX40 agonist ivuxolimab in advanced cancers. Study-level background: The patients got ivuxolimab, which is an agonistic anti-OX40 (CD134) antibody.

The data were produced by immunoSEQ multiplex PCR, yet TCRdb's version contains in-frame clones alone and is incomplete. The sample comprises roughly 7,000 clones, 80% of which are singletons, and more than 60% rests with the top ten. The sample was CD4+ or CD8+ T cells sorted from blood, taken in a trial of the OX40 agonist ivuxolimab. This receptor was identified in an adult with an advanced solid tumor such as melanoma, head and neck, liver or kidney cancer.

For the CDR3, the DNA is TGTGCCAGTAGTACCGTGGGGGGGCAGAGGGTAAGCACTGAAGCTTTCTTT. This sequence encodes CASSTVGGQRVSTEAFF. The chain recombines TRBV19 with TRBJ1-1; tentatively, D is TRBD1 (6 bases). The CDR3 contains 17 residues. V was clipped by 4 bases and J by 4 bases, with 22 bases between them. Germline CDR1 reads LNHDA; CDR2 reads SQIVND (reference sequence).